A single sample gave rise to the 22 T cell receptor beta chains below, sequenced in a study of T cells after yellow fever vaccination. TCRdb fed the 5' RACE reads into MiXCR, producing one record per CDR3 protein. The profile shows about 340,000 distinct CDR3 sequences, approximately 3.9% of them singletons. Sequenced material: PBMCs, taken 5 days after the yellow fever booster vaccination. All receptors come from a man between 18 and 35 years old who received the YFV17D yellow fever vaccine.

This clonotype was seen at least ten times. The chain combines TRBV14 with TRBJ2-1; tentatively, D is TRBD2 (6 bases). V was trimmed by 2 bases and J by 10 bases, leaving 15 bases between them. The CDR3 sequence is 14 residues long. In germline, CDR1 is SGHDN, CDR2 FVKESK. The DNA of the CDR3 is TGTGCCAGCAGCCAATATAGGGCCGGAGGGGAGCAGTTCTTC. Amino acid sequence: CASSQYRAGGEQFF.

This clonotype came up many times. The V gene is TRBV12-3 or TRBV12-4, the J gene TRBJ2-7; 9 positions match TRBD1. V dropped 6 bases and J dropped 5; count of bases not matched to a gene: 2. The CDR3 spans 12 residues. Here the CDR3 DNA reads TGTGCCAGCAGGACAGGGGGGAACGAGCAGTACTTC. Its translation: CASRTGGNEQYF.

This clonotype was recorded at least ten times. The chain carries TRBV9 and TRBJ2-6; D not resolved. V gave up 1 base and J gave up 0 bases, with 5 bases separating them. Germline assignment: CDR1 SGDLS and CDR2 YYNGEE. The CDR3 consists of 15 residues. The CDR3 DNA sequence: TGTGCCAGCAGCGTATTGGGCTCTGGGGCCAACGTCCTGACTTTC. As protein: CASSVLGSGANVLTF.

This clonotype was seen at least ten times. The DNA of the CDR3 is TGTGCCAGCAGCCCGGGGGGGGCCTTTAATGAAAAACTGTTTTTT. This codes for CASSPGGAFNEKLFF. The rearrangement joins TRBV11-2 to TRBJ1-4; D may be TRBD1 (6 bases). The CDR3 length is 15 residues. From germline, CDR1 is SGHAT and CDR2 FQNNGV. The ends were cut back, 5 bases at V and 4 bases at J, with 14 bases in the middle.

This clonotype has ten or more counts. The chain is built from TRBV7-2 and TRBJ2-7; D might be TRBD1 (5 bases). Trimming removed 2 bases from V and 0 bases from J, with 8 bases in between. Germline assignment: CDR1 SGHTA and CDR2 FQGNSA. There are 14 residues in the CDR3. CDR3 in amino acids: CASSLTGDSYEQYV. In DNA form, the CDR3 reads TGTGCCAGCAGCTTAACAGGAGACTCCTACGAGCAGTACGTC.

J is TRBJ1-1 and V is TRBV25-1; D unresolved. The germline V gene has CDR1 MGHDK and CDR2 SYGVNS. V lost 3 bases and J 6 bases, leaving 14 bases between the germline ends. This CDR3 is 14 amino acids long. DNA for the CDR3: TGTGCCAGCAGTGAGGGTTGGATGGACGCTGAAGCTTTCTTT. Translated: CASSEGWMDAEAFF.

The table lists this clonotype with a few counts. The chain uses TRBV12-3 or TRBV12-4 and TRBJ1-1; D gene ambiguous. The CDR3 spans 12 residues. V lost 1 base to trimming and J lost 4 bases, with 4 bases between them. CDR3 in amino acids: CASSLDATEAFF. The CDR3 DNA follows: TGTGCCAGCAGTTTAGACGCCACTGAAGCTTTCTTT.

The V and J genes are TRBV12-3 or TRBV12-4 and TRBJ1-6, with no clear D. The CDR3 is made up of 15 amino acids. Trimming removed 2 bases at V and 6 bases at J, with 11 bases between. The CDR3 coding sequence is TGTGCCAGCAGTTTACGTTCTCCGGGTAATTCACCCCTCCACTTT. This encodes CASSLRSPGNSPLHF.

The V and J genes are TRBV20-1 and TRBJ1-1; no clear D gene. Germline loops: CDR1 DFQATT, CDR2 SNEGSKA (reference sequence). The V gene lost 6 bases and the J gene lost 11 bases, with 13 bases spanning the gap. This CDR3 has 10 amino acids. CDR3: CSANVRKAFF. The CDR3 coding sequence is TGCAGTGCCAACGTTCGGAAGGCTTTCTTT.

The table lists this clonotype with a few counts. This chain connects TRBV5-1 to TRBJ1-2; tentatively, D is TRBD1 (6 bases). The CDR3 spans 15 residues. CDR1 and CDR2 (germline): SGHRS, YFSETQ. V was trimmed by 3 bases and J by 2 bases, leaving 14 bases between them. CDR3: CASSSGGRENYGYTF. The CDR3 nucleotides read TGCGCCAGCAGCTCGGGGGGCAGAGAAAACTATGGCTACACCTTC.

A few counts support this clonotype. V is TRBV5-1 and J is TRBJ1-5, with 10 positions matching TRBD1. This CDR3 spans 14 amino acids. The germline gives CDR1 SGHRS, CDR2 YFSETQ. With 4 bases clipped from V and 7 bases from J, the junction kept 5 bases outside the gene matches. The CDR3 spells CASSPGQGRQPQHF. The CDR3 nucleotides read TGCGCCAGCAGCCCGGGACAGGGGAGGCAGCCCCAGCATTTT.

This clonotype was recorded many times. The chain has TRBV12-3 or TRBV12-4 and TRBJ2-3, with TRBD1 matching 7 bases. The CDR3 has 14 amino acids. Germline trimming cut 7 bases from V and 0 bases from J; bases unmatched to any gene: 4. The CDR3 protein is CASTSTGSTDTQYF. The CDR3 DNA is TGTGCCAGCACCTCGACAGGGAGCACAGATACGCAGTATTTT.

J is TRBJ2-6 and V is TRBV6-2 or TRBV6-3; TRBD1 aligns across 11 bases. Unmatched junction bases numbered 13, after V lost 6 bases and J lost 0 bases. CDR3 length equals 20 residues. Germline assignment: CDR1 MNHEY and CDR2 SVGEGT. The CDR3 is CASSRTLSGTGGSGANVLTF. The CDR3 coding sequence is TGTGCCAGCAGCCGCACCCTTTCCGGGACAGGGGGCTCTGGGGCCAACGTCCTGACTTTC.

This chain joins TRBV6-5 and TRBJ1-1, with a tentative D call TRBD1 (5 bases). With 0 bases removed from V and 4 bases from J, the gap between germline ends came to 12 bases. Per germline, CDR1 MNHEY and CDR2 SVGAGI. The CDR3 totals 15 residues. The CDR3, as DNA: TGTGCCAGCAGTTACTCTTTTGCCGGGGGCACTGAAGCTTTCTTT. Amino acid sequence: CASSYSFAGGTEAFF.

The chain joins TRBV7-2 to TRBJ1-2; D is unclear. This CDR3 is built from 12 residues. CDR1 is SGHTA and CDR2 is FQGNSA in the germline V gene. The V gene lost 5 bases and the J gene lost 8 bases, with 12 bases spanning the gap. CDR3 bases: TGTGCCAGCAGCCTAGTCCCGGGGGGCTACACCTTC. This encodes CASSLVPGGYTF.

This clonotype has ten or more counts. This chain uses TRBV11-2 with TRBJ2-2, with 10 bases that match TRBD1. The CDR3 runs 15 residues. Germline CDR1 SGHAT, CDR2 FQNNGV. J lost 6 bases, V lost 6 bases, and 7 bases had no gene match. CDR3 DNA: TGTGCCAGCAGAAGACAGGGGGCTAGCGCCGGGGAGCTGTTTTTT. Translated, it gives CASRRQGASAGELFF.

This clonotype was detected only a few times. The CDR3 protein is CAISEGGGGDTQYF. CDR3 sequence (DNA): TGTGCCATCAGTGAGGGCGGGGGCGGAGATACGCAGTATTTT. J is TRBJ2-3 and V is TRBV10-3; D might be TRBD2 (7 bases). V was shortened by 2 bases and J by 5 bases, with 11 bases between the two germline ends. Germline V gene lookup returns CDR1 ENHRY and CDR2 SYGVKD. This CDR3 is built from 14 residues.

J is TRBJ1-1 and V is TRBV12-3 or TRBV12-4; TRBD1 might be the D (6 bases). This CDR3 contains 15 residues. Trimming removed 1 base from V and 6 bases from J, with 15 bases in between. CDR3 sequence: CASSLVLPGDPEAFF. CDR3 nucleotides: TGTGCCAGCAGTTTAGTGCTCCCAGGGGATCCTGAAGCTTTCTTT.

In this sample, this clonotype turned up a few times. The chain is built from TRBV5-1 and TRBJ2-6, with no clear D. Looked up from germline, CDR1 is SGHRS and CDR2 is YFSETQ. The V and J ends lost 0 bases and 0 bases respectively, with 4 bases between them. This CDR3 is built from 15 residues. This chain's CDR3 is CASSLAYSGANVLTF. The CDR3 coding sequence is TGCGCCAGCAGCTTGGCCTACTCTGGGGCCAACGTCCTGACTTTC.

The chain recombines TRBV12-3 or TRBV12-4 with TRBJ1-2; a weak D match, TRBD1 (6 bases). CDR3 size: 14 residues. The ends were cut back, 3 bases at V and 5 bases at J, with 13 bases in the middle. In DNA, the CDR3 is TGTGCCAGCAGTTTCACAGGGATCTGGTATGGCTACACCTTC. This gives the protein CASSFTGIWYGYTF.

This clonotype was seen many times. The V call is TRBV5-5, the J call TRBJ1-2; tentative D call: TRBD1 (6 bases). The V gene lost 3 bases and the J gene lost 8 bases, with 17 bases spanning the gap. The V gene's germline CDR1 is SGHKS and CDR2 YYEKEE (reference sequence). The CDR3 covers 14 residues. The CDR3, as DNA: TGTGCCAGCAGCTCGGAACAGGGATGGCGGGGCTACACCTTC. As protein: CASSSEQGWRGYTF.

The genes are TRBV9 and TRBJ1-4; 8 bases line up with TRBD1. Germline loops: CDR1 SGDLS, CDR2 YYNGEE. V shed 3 bases, J shed 7 bases, and the junction held 2 bases outside the gene matches. The CDR3 runs to 13 residues. The CDR3 region is CASSGQGIEKLFF. CDR3 bases: TGTGCCAGCAGCGGACAGGGGATTGAAAAACTGTTTTTT.